The following is a T cell receptor (beta chain) sequence with its context. The data belong to a study of T cell responses to AZD1222 COVID-19 vaccine. Measured with immunoSEQ multiplex PCR; TCRdb has only the in-frame clones, and not every one. The sample has approximately 150,000 clones; approximately 85% are singletons. Germline V gene lookup returns CDR1 MNHNS and CDR2 SASEGT. This CDR3 contains 15 residues. V shed 0 bases and J shed 11 bases, with 17 bases lying between them. The material sequenced was peripheral blood, taken 28 days after the second dose of the MenACWY control vaccine. The chain carries TRBV6-1 and TRBJ1-3; D not resolved. The receptor was derived from an adult who received the MenACWY meningococcal vaccine as a control. CDR3 loop: CASSEATGMGSAIYF. The DNA for the CDR3 is TGTGCCAGCAGTGAAGCGACGGGAATGGGATCAGCCATATATTTT.